Sequencing of this T cell receptor (beta chain) was carried out in a study of blood T cell repertoires in COVID-19. Study-level information: Material from acute and convalescent COVID-19 was sourced from the United States, Italy and Spain. Sources were T cells, B-cell-depleted T cells, or PBMCs; the material itself was cDNA or gDNA.

The count of this clone is one. A read error may produce the germline difference seen at one junction end. Authors' methods: Amplifying reference gene primers gave estimates of nucleated cell counts. Produced via immunoSEQ multiplex PCR; TCRdb's table is partial and in-frame only. The DNA gave D and trimming, while V, J and clone size come from that table. Among 200,000 to 250,000 clones listed, more than 85% were seen once. The sequence derives from a man between 35 and 55 years old with active or convalescent COVID-19. The material sequenced was peripheral blood.

CDR3: CASSLGGGFGEKLFF. Here the CDR3 DNA reads TGTGCTAGCAGCTTAGGGGGGGGCTTTGGTGAAAAACTGTTTTTT. V usage is TRBV7-7 and J usage is TRBJ1-4; possible D gene TRBD1, 6 bases. The germline CDR1 and CDR2 sequences are SSHAT and FNYEAQ (reference sequence). CDR3 length equals 15 residues.